The 13 T cell receptor beta chains below all came from one sample that was sequenced in a study of control samples from healthy donors and cancer patients. Method: immunoSEQ multiplex PCR; TCRdb's copy keeps in-frame clones and lacks some. The sample lists some 140,000 clones, roughly nine tenths occurring once. The sample comprised PBMCs. These receptors all stem from a man aged 45 to 65 with head and neck cancer.

The chain links TRBV28 to TRBJ2-7; tentative D call: TRBD2 (5 bases). This CDR3 has 15 residues. Trimming removed 3 bases from V and 7 bases from J, with 19 bases in between. Germline CDR1 reads MDHEN; CDR2 reads SYDVKM. CDR3 protein: CASSFRGPPSGEQYF. The CDR3 coding sequence is TGTGCCAGCAGTTTTCGGGGTCCTCCCTCGGGAGAGCAGTACTTC.

This clone occurred once. This chain joins TRBV6-5 and TRBJ1-2; 7 bases line up with TRBD1. Germline CDR1 and CDR2: MNHEY and SVGAGI. The CDR3 extends over 13 amino acids. V trimming: 6 bases; J trimming: 3 bases; junction bases outside the gene matches: 4. The CDR3 region is CASRGDSHYGYTF. The CDR3 DNA sequence: TGTGCCAGCAGGGGGGACAGCCACTATGGCTACACCTTC.

The chain joins TRBV2 to TRBJ2-3, with TRBD2 matching 9 bases. Germline trimming cut 7 bases from V and 2 bases from J; bases unmatched to any gene: 10. Germline assignment: CDR1 SNHLY and CDR2 FYNNEI. This CDR3 has 16 amino acids. Here the CDR3 DNA reads TGTGCCAGCACCGGCGGAGGCGGGAGGGACACAGATACGCAGTATTTT. Protein sequence: CASTGGGGRDTDTQYF.

The chain combines TRBV5-4 with TRBJ2-7; D remains unclear. This CDR3 is built from 12 residues. The germline V gene encodes CDR1 SGHNT and CDR2 YYREEE (reference sequence). Trimming took 0 bases from V and 6 from J, leaving 7 bases between them. CDR3 in DNA: TGTGCCAGCAGCTTGGCGGATCGCGAGCAGTACTTC. Translating gives CASSLADREQYF.

V and J are TRBV9 and TRBJ2-6, with D unclear. Deletions cut 1 base from V and 4 bases from J, with 9 bases between. CDR3 length equals 15 residues. Germline V gene data show CDR1 as SGDLS and CDR2 as YYNGEE. The CDR3 DNA sequence: TGTGCCAGCAGCGTAACGAGCGACGGGGCCAACGTCCTGACTTTC. Amino acids: CASSVTSDGANVLTF.

V is TRBV11-2 and J is TRBJ2-7; 11 positions agree with TRBD2. Germline trimming cut 3 bases from V and 5 bases from J; bases unmatched to any gene: 3. The CDR3 runs to 14 residues. From germline, CDR1 is SGHAT and CDR2 FQNNGV. The CDR3 DNA reads TGTGCCAGCAGCTTTAGCGGGAGGGCCGACGAGCAGTACTTC. It codes for CASSFSGRADEQYF.

The chain uses TRBV6-5 and TRBJ1-5; D gene uncertain. V lost 11 bases to trimming and J lost 4 bases, with 12 bases between them. The CDR3 sequence is 12 residues long. The germline gives CDR1 MNHEY, CDR2 SVGAGI. The CDR3 is CACNLRNQPQHF. The CDR3 DNA reads TGTGCCTGCAACCTCCGGAATCAGCCCCAGCATTTT.

The rearrangement uses TRBV10-3 and TRBJ2-7; D possibly corresponds to TRBD2 (7 bases). Trimming removed 1 base from V and 3 bases from J, with 13 bases in between. This CDR3 contains 15 residues. CDR1 ENHRY and CDR2 SYGVKD come from the germline V gene. The CDR3 here is CAISEYLADSYEQYF. CDR3 in DNA: TGTGCCATCAGTGAGTACCTAGCGGACAGCTACGAGCAGTACTTC.

The chain has TRBV24-1 and TRBJ2-2; 7 nucleotides match TRBD1. This CDR3 region has 20 residues. The V and J ends lost 6 bases and 3 bases, in that order; junction bases with no gene match: 21. Germline V gene lookup returns CDR1 KGHDR and CDR2 SFDVKD. The CDR3 sequence: CATSRSSLSSSGQYTGELFF. For the CDR3, the DNA is TGTGCCACCAGTCGATCTAGCCTTTCATCCTCGGGACAGTACACCGGGGAGCTGTTTTTT.

The chain is built from TRBV2 and TRBJ2-7; a possible D gene is TRBD1 (5 bases). Between the trimmed V and J ends, which lost 1 base and 3 bases, there was a span of 10 bases. Germline V lookup: CDR1 SNHLY, CDR2 FYNNEI. This CDR3 comprises 14 residues. CDR3 nucleotide sequence: TGTGCCAGCAGTGAAGAGGGGTTAAACTACGAGCAGTACTTC. This sequence encodes CASSEEGLNYEQYF.

The chain is built from TRBV6-1 and TRBJ1-2; 7 nucleotides align to TRBD1. The length of the CDR3 is 15 residues. Germline V gene data show CDR1 as MNHNS and CDR2 as SASEGT. With V trimmed by 2 bases and J by 4 bases, 7 bases remained unmatched. The CDR3 DNA reads TGTGCCAGCAGTGAACAGGGGGGCGCGGCCTATGGCTACACCTTC. Its translation: CASSEQGGAAYGYTF.

The genes are TRBV5-8 and TRBJ2-1, with 9 nucleotides matching TRBD1. The CDR3 runs to 15 residues. CDR1 and CDR2 (germline): SGHTS, YDEGEE. The junction had 8 bases not matched to a gene; V was cut back by 6 bases and J by 4 bases. CDR3: CASTWGGTGYNEQFF. The CDR3 coding sequence is TGTGCCAGCACCTGGGGGGGGACAGGGTACAATGAGCAGTTCTTC.

The chain uses TRBV6-4 and TRBJ2-2, with a tentative D call TRBD1 (5 bases). Looked up from germline, CDR1 is MRHNA and CDR2 is SNTAGT. The CDR3 totals 14 residues. The V end lost 11 bases, the J end lost 1 base, and 14 bases lay between the germline ends. The CDR3 bases are TGTGCCTCTAGAAGGACAATGAACACCGGGGAGCTGTTTTTT. Translation gives CASRRTMNTGELFF.